The 32 T cell receptor beta chains in this list originate from one sample, sequenced in a study of T cell changes during pregnancy in multiple sclerosis. The table came from immunoSEQ multiplex PCR; TCRdb's copy has only in-frame clones and leaves some out. The data show 90,000 or so clones, 85% to 95% seen once. Sequences were derived from peripheral blood, sampled after pregnancy. The origin of the receptors is a female donor in good health, enrolled as a control in a pregnancy study.

The rearrangement joins TRBV9 to TRBJ2-5; D ambiguous. This CDR3 comprises 14 residues. CDR1 and CDR2 from the germline V gene are SGDLS and YYNGEE. V shed 0 bases and J shed 4 bases, with 10 bases lying between them. DNA for the CDR3: TGTGCCAGCAGCGTAGGAGTTGCAGGAGAGACCCAGTACTTC. This translates into CASSVGVAGETQYF.

The chain has TRBV2 and TRBJ2-7, with 7 bases lining up with TRBD1. Germline trimming cut 7 bases from V and 0 bases from J; bases unmatched to any gene: 6. CDR1 SNHLY and CDR2 FYNNEI come from the germline V gene. The CDR3 length is 14 residues. The CDR3 loop reads CASINDRVSYEQYF. CDR3 DNA sequence: TGTGCCAGCATAAACGACAGGGTCTCCTACGAGCAGTACTTC. The full variable domain, completed using reference TRBV2 and TRBJ2-7, is EPEVTQTPSHQVTQMGQEVILRCVPISNHLYFYWYRQILGQKVEFLVSFYNNEISEKSEIFDDQFSVERPDGSNFTLKIRSTKLEDSAMYFCASINDRVSYEQYFGPGTRLTVT.

The chain couples TRBV7-9 to TRBJ2-7, with TRBD2 matching 8 bases. J gave up 0 bases and V 1 base, and 5 bases lay outside the gene matches. Per the germline V gene, CDR1 is SEHNR and CDR2 is FQNEAQ (reference sequence). This CDR3 is 16 amino acids long. The CDR3 reads CASSLVEGLASYEQYF. The DNA of the CDR3 is TGTGCCAGCAGCTTAGTAGAAGGACTAGCCTCCTACGAGCAGTACTTC.

The CDR3 is CASTDRLADDNEQFF. CDR3 nucleotides: TGTGCCAGCACCGACCGGTTAGCGGATGACAATGAGCAGTTCTTC. The chain couples TRBV6-5 to TRBJ2-1, with a weak D call TRBD2 (6 bases). Trimming removed 7 bases at V and 5 bases at J, with 18 bases between. This CDR3 contains 15 residues. Germline V CDR1 and CDR2: MNHEY, SVGAGI.

This clone came up once. The J gene is TRBJ2-1, the V gene TRBV27, with 7 nucleotides matching TRBD1. Losses at the gene ends were 5 bases for V and 9 bases for J; bases not matched to a gene: 10. Germline loops: CDR1 MNHEY, CDR2 SMNVEV (reference sequence). The CDR3 has 14 residues. The CDR3, as DNA: TGTGCCAGCAGTCTAACAGGGGAAAGGGGTGAGCAGTTCTTC. Encoded protein: CASSLTGERGEQFF.

This chain links TRBV12-5 with TRBJ2-1; 7 nucleotides line up with TRBD2. This CDR3 spans 17 amino acids. The J segment lost 3 bases and the V segment lost 6 bases, leaving 14 bases of the junction unmatched. CDR1 LGHNT and CDR2 FRNRAP come from the germline V gene. The DNA of the CDR3 is TGTGCTAGTGGCTATCCCTCTGGAGCGGGGTTCTACAATGAGCAGTTCTTC. This translates into CASGYPSGAGFYNEQFF.

The chain is built from TRBV27 and TRBJ1-1, with 7 bases aligning to TRBD1. Germline CDR1 and CDR2: MNHEY and SMNVEV (reference sequence). V shed 5 bases and J 6 bases; nucleotides not matched to a gene: 6. There are 13 residues in the CDR3. The CDR3 sequence is CASSVYRGAEAFF. The CDR3 nucleotides read TGTGCCAGCAGTGTTTACAGGGGCGCTGAAGCTTTCTTT.

The chain carries TRBV7-9 and TRBJ2-7; TRBD2 aligns across 7 bases. V lost 1 base, J lost 5 bases, and 5 bases stayed unmatched. The length of the CDR3 is 14 residues. Germline V CDR1 and CDR2: SEHNR, FQNEAQ (reference sequence). The CDR3 spells CASSLGGGRDEQYF. In nucleotides, the CDR3 is TGTGCCAGCAGCTTAGGGGGGGGTAGGGACGAGCAGTACTTC.

About this clone: One junction end does not reproduce the germline sequence, and a read error may be involved. V usage is TRBV5-1 and J usage is TRBJ2-7; D not certain. Germline-derived CDR1 and CDR2 are SGHRS and YFSETQ. The CDR3 contains 12 residues. This CDR3 is CASSLDGYEQYF. DNA of the CDR3: TGCGCCAGCAGTTTGGACGGGTACGAGCAGTACTTC.

The chain links TRBV6-1 to TRBJ2-2; the D gene is possibly TRBD1 (6 bases). CDR1 is MNHNS, CDR2 SASEGT, per germline. This CDR3 region has 16 residues. V lost 4 bases, J lost 3 bases, and 15 bases lay in between. The CDR3 reads CASSANRDVDTGELFF. CDR3 bases: TGTGCCAGCAGTGCTAACAGGGATGTTGACACCGGGGAGCTGTTTTTT.

The chain has TRBV6-6 and TRBJ1-1; 9 nucleotides agree with TRBD1. The CDR3 is made up of 14 amino acids. V lost 5 bases to trimming and J lost 4 bases; unmatched junction nucleotides: 5. Germline CDR1 reads MNHNY; CDR2 reads SVGAGI (reference sequence). The CDR3 sequence: CASSRTGAITEAFF. The CDR3 nucleotides read TGTGCCAGCAGTAGGACAGGGGCTATCACTGAAGCTTTCTTT.

V and J are TRBV2 and TRBJ2-3; D ambiguous. CDR3 length: 15 amino acids. Germline-derived CDR1 and CDR2 are SNHLY and FYNNEI. The V end lost 7 bases, the J end lost 0 bases, and 14 bases lay between the germline ends. The CDR3 reads CASTPRAESTDTQYF. The CDR3 DNA reads TGTGCCAGCACGCCTCGCGCTGAAAGCACAGATACGCAGTATTTT.

The chain links TRBV18 to TRBJ1-1; a possible D gene is TRBD1 (6 bases). Germline V gives CDR1 KGHSH, CDR2 LQKENI. The CDR3 runs 14 residues. Trimming left V 4 bases short and J 5 bases short, with 14 bases between. The CDR3 DNA follows: TGTGCCAGCTCACAGGCCTCTGACAGGACTGAAGCTTTCTTT. It codes for CASSQASDRTEAFF.

The chain recombines TRBV7-9 with TRBJ2-7; D is ambiguous. CDR1 is SEHNR and CDR2 is FQNEAQ in the germline V gene (reference sequence). The CDR3 is 12 amino acids. V lost 4 bases and J 2 bases, leaving 6 bases between the germline ends. The CDR3, as DNA: TGTGCCAGCAGCTCCCGCGCCTACGAGCAGTACTTC. It encodes CASSSRAYEQYF.

This chain uses TRBV4-1 with TRBJ1-5; D may be TRBD1 (6 bases). This CDR3 has 13 amino acids. V lost 1 base and J lost 7, with 8 bases in between. The V gene's germline CDR1 is MGHRA and CDR2 YSYEKL. The CDR3: CASSQGTDQPQHF. The CDR3 bases are TGCGCCAGCAGCCAAGGGACAGACCAGCCCCAGCATTTT.

This sequence joins TRBV5-1 and TRBJ2-7; 12 bases line up with TRBD1. This CDR3 spans 16 amino acids. Germline CDR1 SGHRS, CDR2 YFSETQ. J lost 0 bases, V lost 0 bases, and 1 base had no gene match. The CDR3 here is CASSLGDRGLSYEQYF. The CDR3 coding sequence is TGCGCCAGCAGCTTGGGGGACAGGGGGCTCTCCTACGAGCAGTACTTC. Full variable domain (outside the CDR3, taken from reference TRBV5-1 and TRBJ2-7): KAGVTQTPRYLIKTRGQQVTLSCSPISGHRSVSWYQQTPGQGLQFLFEYFSETQRNKGNFPGRFSGRQFSNSRSEMNVSTLELGDSALYLCASSLGDRGLSYEQYFGPGTRLTVT.

V is TRBV2 and J is TRBJ2-1; possible D gene TRBD2, 5 bases. This CDR3 is 13 amino acids long. CDR1 and CDR2 (germline): SNHLY, FYNNEI. The V end was cut by 4 bases, the J end by 4 bases, with 8 bases between. CDR3 DNA: TGTGCCAGCAGTGGTCCGGGGTACAATGAGCAGTTCTTC. This sequence encodes CASSGPGYNEQFF.

This clone was seen just once. The chain recombines TRBV6-1 with TRBJ1-5; the match to TRBD1 covers 7 bases. V was clipped by 5 bases and J by 2 bases; unmatched bases: 6. This CDR3 is built from 15 residues. Germline assignment: CDR1 MNHNS and CDR2 SASEGT. Here the CDR3 DNA reads TGTGCCAGCAGTACCCAGGGGGAAGGCAATCAGCCCCAGCATTTT. It translates to CASSTQGEGNQPQHF.

The chain combines TRBV19 with TRBJ2-2; 7 bases map to TRBD1. Germline assignment: CDR1 LNHDA and CDR2 SQIVND (reference sequence). After removal of 4 bases from V and 4 bases from J, the junction contained 9 bases not matched to a gene. The CDR3 contains 16 residues. CDR3 amino acids: CASSTRTGAVTGELFF. CDR3 sequence (DNA): TGTGCCAGTAGTACCCGAACAGGGGCGGTCACCGGGGAGCTGTTTTTT.

This sequence joins TRBV2 and TRBJ2-1; 8 bases line up with TRBD2. With 10 bases clipped from V and 7 bases from J, the junction kept 12 bases outside the gene matches. CDR3 length: 14 amino acids. Germline lookup yields CDR1 SNHLY and CDR2 FYNNEI. CDR3 in DNA: TGTGCCACCACTGGGACTAGGACGTCAAATGAGCAGTTCTTC. This codes for CATTGTRTSNEQFF.

The chain links TRBV5-1 to TRBJ2-1; TRBD2 agrees at 9 bases. V dropped 4 bases and J dropped 3; count of bases not matched to a gene: 2. Germline CDR1 SGHRS, CDR2 YFSETQ. The CDR3 is 14 residues long. The CDR3 reads CASSLSGSYNEQFF. The CDR3 region has the DNA TGCGCCAGCAGCCTTAGCGGGAGCTACAATGAGCAGTTCTTC.

This chain links TRBV6-5 with TRBJ1-2; D possibly corresponds to TRBD1 (6 bases). The germline V and J ends were trimmed by 6 bases and 2 bases, with 10 bases remaining between them. The germline CDR1 and CDR2 sequences are MNHEY and SVGAGI. The CDR3 has 13 amino acids. CDR3: CASSFRGNYGYTF. The CDR3 nucleotides read TGTGCCAGCAGCTTCAGGGGAAACTATGGCTACACCTTC.

The rearrangement uses TRBV27 and TRBJ1-5, with D perhaps matching TRBD1 (5 bases). The germline V gene encodes CDR1 MNHEY and CDR2 SMNVEV (reference sequence). Trimming cost V 2 bases and J 8 bases, with 7 bases left between them. The CDR3 loop spans 12 amino acids. CDR3 loop: CASSLRGEPQHF. In nucleotides, the CDR3 is TGTGCCAGCAGTTTAAGGGGTGAGCCCCAGCATTTT.

V is TRBV27 and J is TRBJ2-1; 7 nucleotides agree with TRBD1. The CDR3 runs to 13 residues. CDR1 and CDR2 (germline): MNHEY, SMNVEV (reference sequence). Trimming took 11 bases from V and 2 from J; bases not matched to a gene: 6. CDR3 sequence: CASGGITYNEQFF. In DNA, the CDR3 is TGTGCCTCAGGGGGAATCACCTACAATGAGCAGTTCTTC.

This chain joins TRBV6-1 and TRBJ1-1; no clear D. CDR1 and CDR2 from the germline V gene are MNHNS and SASEGT. V lost 5 bases and J lost 5, with 12 bases in between. This CDR3 spans 13 amino acids. This chain's CDR3 is CASSIPQWTEAFF. The CDR3 nucleotides are TGTGCCAGCAGTATACCTCAGTGGACTGAAGCTTTCTTT.

This rearrangement joins TRBV4-1 to TRBJ2-6; 14 bases match TRBD2. This CDR3 is 19 amino acids long. Per the germline V gene, CDR1 is MGHRA and CDR2 is YSYEKL. The V gene end was trimmed by 1 base and the J gene end by 4 bases; junction bases not matched to a gene: 6. CDR3 sequence: CASSQVQTSGRGGANVLTF. In DNA, the CDR3 is TGCGCCAGCAGCCAAGTCCAGACTAGCGGGAGGGGGGGGGCCAACGTCCTGACTTTC.

The chain employs TRBV20-1 and TRBJ1-2; D gene uncertain. Looked up from germline, CDR1 is DFQATT and CDR2 is SNEGSKA (reference sequence). The CDR3 is 11 residues long. Deletions cut 6 bases from V and 6 bases from J, with 11 bases between. CDR3 sequence reads: CSAGLKDGYTF. In DNA form, the CDR3 reads TGCAGTGCCGGACTCAAAGATGGCTACACCTTC.

The chain couples TRBV28 to TRBJ2-5; no clear D. The CDR3 runs 13 residues. Germline V gene lookup returns CDR1 MDHEN and CDR2 SYDVKM. V lost 3 bases, J lost 7 bases, and 12 bases lay in between. CDR3 nucleotide sequence: TGTGCCAGCAGTTTCCCCTTAGCTGGGACCCAGTACTTC. Translation: CASSFPLAGTQYF.

The V gene is TRBV18, the J gene TRBJ1-1; weak D call: TRBD1 (6 bases). Trimming cost V 4 bases and J 3 bases, with 12 bases left between them. CDR1 and CDR2 (germline): KGHSH, LQKENI. There are 14 residues in the CDR3. The CDR3 here is CASSLTGSDTEAFF. The CDR3 DNA reads as TGTGCCAGCTCACTCACAGGGTCGGACACTGAAGCTTTCTTT.

This clone has just one count. The chain has TRBV28 and TRBJ2-1, with D perhaps TRBD2 (5 bases). Germline V gene lookup returns CDR1 MDHEN and CDR2 SYDVKM. V lost 4 bases and J 0 bases, leaving 10 bases between the germline ends. CDR3 size: 15 residues. The CDR3 region is CASSSSGSSYNEQFF. CDR3 nucleotide sequence: TGTGCCAGCAGTTCCAGCGGTAGCTCCTACAATGAGCAGTTCTTC.

V and J are TRBV15 and TRBJ2-5; no firm D call. CDR3 length equals 13 residues. V was shortened by 11 bases and J by 2 bases, with 15 bases between the two germline ends. Germline V gene data show CDR1 as LNHNV and CDR2 as YYDKDF (reference sequence). The CDR3 is CASSSVWQETQYF. The CDR3 DNA follows: TGTGCCTCGTCTAGTGTGTGGCAAGAGACCCAGTACTTC.

The V and J genes are TRBV5-5 and TRBJ2-1; 9 nucleotides align to TRBD2. Germline-derived CDR1 and CDR2 are SGHKS and YYEKEE (reference sequence). V shed 1 base and J 4 bases; nucleotides not matched to a gene: 3. The CDR3 consists of 15 residues. DNA of the CDR3: TGTGCCAGCAGCTTGATTACTAGCGGGTACAATGAGCAGTTCTTC. Translated, it gives CASSLITSGYNEQFF.